This TCR beta chain was found in a study of blood T cell repertoires in COVID-19. Across the study: Acute and convalescent COVID-19 specimens originated in the United States, Italy and Spain. PBMCs, B-cell-depleted T cells, or T cells were the source of the cDNA or gDNA that made up the material.

Original handling: Amplified reference gene primers provided the basis for estimating nucleated cell counts. The table came from immunoSEQ multiplex PCR; TCRdb's copy has only in-frame clones and leaves some out. Clone size and the V and J calls come from that table; the DNA yielded D and trimming. The sample contains some 20,000 clones, around nine tenths of which appear only once. The V end lost 3 bases, the J end lost 0 bases, and 15 bases lay between the germline ends. Per the germline V gene, CDR1 is LNHDA and CDR2 is SQIVND (reference sequence). This CDR3 region has 17 residues. J is TRBJ2-1 and V is TRBV19; D is possibly TRBD2 (6 bases). The TCR sequence derives from a human donor with active COVID-19. The donor label of this sample is uncertain. The sample consisted of peripheral blood. This CDR3 is CASSISGGTPSYNEQFF. DNA for the CDR3: TGTGCCAGTAGTATTTCCGGCGGGACTCCCTCCTACAATGAGCAGTTCTTC.